This entry concerns a single T cell receptor beta chain. Its antigen is unidentified. The sample belongs to a study of blood T cells in healthy people across ages. Primers used in a second PCR of about 7 to 12 cycles were a sample-barcoded 5' primer and a J-beta primer mix. TCRdb re-called the 5' RACE reads with MiXCR, one entry per CDR3 protein. The data show about 1.8 million distinct CDR3 sequences, 49% seen once. The CDR3 runs 16 residues. The V gene lost 2 bases and the J gene lost 3 bases, with 17 bases spanning the gap. Per germline, CDR1 SGHTA and CDR2 FQGNSA. Regarding the study as a whole: Fewer expanded clones and more diversity marked long-lived versus aged donors.

This TCR was recovered from a woman aged 40-49 years in good health. The sequencing sample was made of blood. The V call is TRBV7-2, the J call TRBJ2-7; D could derive from TRBD1 or TRBD2 (6 bases each). CDR3 sequence (DNA): TGTGCCAGCAGCTTATGGGGGGCGGGGAGGATCTACGAGCAGTACTTC. Encoded protein: CASSLWGAGRIYEQYF. The full variable domain, in which reference TRBV7-2 and TRBJ2-7 provide the parts outside the CDR3, is GAGVSQSPSNKVTEKGKDVELRCDPISGHTALYWYRQSLGQGLEFLIYFQGNSAPDKSGLPSDRFSAERTGGSVSTLTIQRTQQEDSAVYLCASSLWGAGRIYEQYFGPGTRLTVT.